The entry that follows covers one T cell receptor (beta chain) sequence. The source of the sample is a study of blood T cell repertoires in COVID-19. In the study overall: T cells, B-cell-depleted T cells, or PBMCs supplied cDNA or gDNA.

Germline-derived CDR1 and CDR2 are SGHTA and FQGNSA. CDR3 length: 13 amino acids. Losses at the gene ends were 5 bases for V and 9 bases for J; bases not matched to a gene: 6. Methods used by the authors: Reference gene primer amplification yielded estimated nucleated cell counts. Data came from immunoSEQ multiplex PCR; TCRdb stores just in-frame clones and leaves some out. The DNA was the basis for D and trimming; V, J and clone size are from that table. The table includes 90,000 to 120,000 clones, approximately 70% detected once. The sequenced material came from peripheral blood. This TCR was sampled from an elderly man with acute or convalescent COVID-19. This chain connects TRBV7-2 to TRBJ2-1; 8 positions agree with TRBD2. The CDR3 sequence: CASSPRSGSEQFF. In nucleotides, the CDR3 is TGTGCCAGCAGCCCCAGAAGCGGGAGTGAGCAGTTCTTC. The entire variable domain, with the rest obtained from reference TRBV7-2 and TRBJ2-1, is as follows: GAGVSQSPSNKVTEKGKDVELRCDPISGHTALYWYRQSLGQGLEFLIYFQGNSAPDKSGLPSDRFSAERTGGSVSTLTIQRTQQEDSAVYLCASSPRSGSEQFFGPGTRLTVL.